A selection of T cell receptor beta chains follows, all from one sample in a study of blood T cell repertoires in COVID-19. Method: immunoSEQ multiplex PCR; TCRdb's copy keeps in-frame clones and lacks some. This table has over 150,000 clones, about 79% appearing once. Specimen: peripheral blood. The receptors here all came from a woman aged 55-69 years with acute or convalescent COVID-19. Each CDR3 is given without its conserved first and last residue. The order of the fields is J gene, V gene, CDR3 protein.

j_call: TRBJ2-3
v_call: TRBV18
cdr3_aa: ASSPAPRASGADTQY

j_call: TRBJ2-2
v_call: TRBV6-4
cdr3_aa: ASSEYDRARLF

j_call: TRBJ1-6
v_call: TRBV5-1
cdr3_aa: ASSLGTGGYNSPLH

j_call: TRBJ2-5
v_call: TRBV7-9
cdr3_aa: ASSQERASGGQETQY

j_call: TRBJ1-5
v_call: TRBV12-3/TRBV12-4
cdr3_aa: ASSATGLQPQH

j_call: TRBJ2-3
v_call: TRBV5-1
cdr3_aa: ASTPTSGGVGADTQY

j_call: TRBJ1-6
v_call: TRBV6-2/TRBV6-3
cdr3_aa: ASSPPRVPLH

j_call: TRBJ2-2
v_call: TRBV7-8
cdr3_aa: ASSPMRGVTGELF

j_call: TRBJ1-5
v_call: TRBV2
cdr3_aa: ASSTGQPGQPQH

j_call: TRBJ2-7
v_call: TRBV30
cdr3_aa: AWSGTGPYEQY

j_call: TRBJ1-1
v_call: TRBV20-1
cdr3_aa: SASPQGRAEAF

j_call: TRBJ1-1
v_call: TRBV3-1/TRBV3-2
cdr3_aa: ASSQESNEAF

j_call: TRBJ2-3
v_call: TRBV19
cdr3_aa: ASSNPREGRGMDTQY

j_call: TRBJ2-7
v_call: TRBV7-2
cdr3_aa: ASSLGGLAASYEQY

j_call: TRBJ2-1
v_call: TRBV6-5
cdr3_aa: ASRRDSDEQF

j_call: TRBJ1-1
v_call: TRBV19
cdr3_aa: ASSQTLDRADTEAF

j_call: TRBJ2-2
v_call: TRBV30
cdr3_aa: AWGPKAGRSPGELF